The rows below give T cell receptor beta chains drawn from one sample of a study of blood T cell repertoires in COVID-19. The protocol was immunoSEQ multiplex PCR, while the TCRdb copy is restricted to in-frame clones and leaves out a portion. The sample shows around 130,000 clones, roughly nine tenths of them seen only once. Sample: peripheral blood. Every receptor here comes from a human donor with COVID-19, enrolled during active disease. The donor label of this sample is uncertain. CDR3s include the opening cysteine and the closing phenylalanine or tryptophan. D genes are given only for firm matches. Expanded clones are given a class, and other clones once, few, many or no size at all.

clone_size: -
v_call: TRBV19
j_call: TRBJ1-2
cdr3_length: 13
d_call: TRBD1
cdr3_aa: CASRQGLNYGYTF
cdr3_nt: TGTGCCAGTCGACAGGGATTAAACTATGGCTACACCTTC

clone_size: -
v_call: TRBV10-1
j_call: TRBJ1-2
cdr3_length: 17
d_call: TRBD1
cdr3_aa: CASRSIRGGPANYGYTF
cdr3_nt: TGCGCCAGCAGGAGTATTCGAGGGGGCCCAGCTAACTATGGCTACACCTTC

clone_size: -
v_call: TRBV10-1
j_call: TRBJ1-1
cdr3_length: 12
d_call: -
cdr3_aa: CASSDRDTEAFF
cdr3_nt: TGCGCCAGCAGTGACAGGGATACTGAAGCTTTCTTT

clone_size: -
v_call: TRBV7-9
j_call: TRBJ2-2
cdr3_length: 13
d_call: -
cdr3_aa: CASSFNSAGELFF
cdr3_nt: TGTGCCAGCAGCTTTAATTCGGCCGGGGAGCTGTTTTTT

clone_size: -
v_call: TRBV19
j_call: TRBJ2-2
cdr3_length: 15
d_call: -
cdr3_aa: CASSIQAGNTGELFF
cdr3_nt: TGTGCCAGTAGTATCCAGGCAGGGAACACCGGGGAGCTGTTTTTT

clone_size: -
v_call: TRBV2
j_call: TRBJ1-3
cdr3_length: 15
d_call: -
cdr3_aa: CASSEYRTSGNTIYF
cdr3_nt: TGTGCCAGCAGTGAATATAGAACCTCTGGAAACACCATATATTTT

clone_size: -
v_call: TRBV7-9
j_call: TRBJ1-1
cdr3_length: 12
d_call: -
cdr3_aa: CASRDRNTEAFF
cdr3_nt: TGTGCCAGCAGGGACAGGAACACTGAAGCTTTCTTT

clone_size: -
v_call: TRBV9
j_call: TRBJ1-2
cdr3_length: 14
d_call: -
cdr3_aa: CASSASPGERGYTF
cdr3_nt: TGTGCCAGCAGCGCGTCCCCAGGGGAGCGTGGCTACACCTTC

clone_size: -
v_call: TRBV7-2
j_call: TRBJ2-1
cdr3_length: 15
d_call: -
cdr3_aa: CASSFLGGSRYEQFF
cdr3_nt: TGTGCCAGCAGCTTTTTGGGGGGTTCCCGCTATGAGCAGTTCTTC

clone_size: -
v_call: TRBV6-6
j_call: TRBJ1-1
cdr3_length: 15
d_call: TRBD1
cdr3_aa: CASSSGQEINTEAFF
cdr3_nt: TGTGCCAGCAGTTCCGGACAGGAGATTAACACTGAAGCTTTCTTT

clone_size: -
v_call: TRBV6-1
j_call: TRBJ2-7
cdr3_length: 17
d_call: TRBD1
cdr3_aa: CASSERSSGTGRNEQYF
cdr3_nt: TGTGCCAGCAGTGAACGGAGCTCCGGGACAGGGCGTAACGAGCAGTACTTC

clone_size: -
v_call: TRBV18
j_call: TRBJ1-1
cdr3_length: 13
d_call: -
cdr3_aa: CASSQGENTEAFF
cdr3_nt: TGTGCCAGCTCACAGGGGGAGAACACTGAAGCTTTCTTT

clone_size: -
v_call: TRBV19
j_call: TRBJ1-5
cdr3_length: 14
d_call: -
cdr3_aa: CASSVQGPAGPQHF
cdr3_nt: TGTGCCAGTAGTGTACAGGGCCCGGCTGGGCCCCAGCATTTT

clone_size: -
v_call: TRBV2
j_call: TRBJ1-2
cdr3_length: 13
d_call: -
cdr3_aa: CASSIQGVYGYTF
cdr3_nt: TGTGCCAGCAGTATCCAGGGTGTCTATGGCTACACCTTC

clone_size: -
v_call: TRBV6-5
j_call: TRBJ2-5
cdr3_length: 13
d_call: TRBD2
cdr3_aa: CAHSLAGVETQYF
cdr3_nt: TGTGCCCATAGTTTAGCGGGGGTAGAGACCCAGTACTTC

clone_size: -
v_call: TRBV11-2
j_call: TRBJ2-5
cdr3_length: 17
d_call: -
cdr3_aa: CASSLEAGLLDGETQYF
cdr3_nt: TGTGCCAGCAGCTTAGAGGCGGGACTCCTGGACGGAGAGACCCAGTACTTC

clone_size: -
v_call: TRBV28
j_call: TRBJ1-3
cdr3_length: 16
d_call: -
cdr3_aa: CASSPPPGHDRNTIYF
cdr3_nt: TGTGCCAGCAGTCCCCCACCGGGACATGACAGAAACACCATATATTTT

clone_size: -
v_call: TRBV4-1
j_call: TRBJ1-3
cdr3_length: 16
d_call: -
cdr3_aa: CASSKTQVVSGNTIYF
cdr3_nt: TGCGCCAGCAGCAAAACACAGGTGGTATCTGGAAACACCATATATTTT

clone_size: once
v_call: TRBV30
j_call: TRBJ1-1
cdr3_length: 11
d_call: -
cdr3_aa: CAWAEGTEAFF
cdr3_nt: TGTGCCTGGGCTGAGGGCACTGAAGCTTTCTTT

clone_size: -
v_call: TRBV7-3
j_call: TRBJ1-1
cdr3_length: 15
d_call: TRBD1
cdr3_aa: CASSKGGQMNTEAFF
cdr3_nt: TGTGCCAGCAGCAAAGGGGGACAGATGAACACTGAAGCTTTCTTT

clone_size: -
v_call: TRBV25-1
j_call: TRBJ2-7
cdr3_length: 17
d_call: TRBD2
cdr3_aa: CASSVVSGSTRSYEQYF
cdr3_nt: TGTGCCAGCAGTGTGGTTAGCGGGAGTACGCGGTCCTACGAGCAGTACTTC

clone_size: -
v_call: TRBV4-1
j_call: TRBJ2-7
cdr3_length: 15
d_call: TRBD1
cdr3_aa: CASRNGQGGTYEQYF
cdr3_nt: TGCGCCAGCAGAAACGGACAGGGAGGCACCTACGAGCAGTACTTC

clone_size: -
v_call: TRBV11-2
j_call: TRBJ2-3
cdr3_length: 16
d_call: TRBD1
cdr3_aa: CASSLLQGALTDTQYF
cdr3_nt: TGTGCCAGCAGCTTATTGCAGGGGGCCCTCACAGATACGCAGTATTTT

clone_size: -
v_call: TRBV6-6
j_call: TRBJ2-5
cdr3_length: 15
d_call: TRBD2
cdr3_aa: CASRLSGGFGETQYF
cdr3_nt: TGTGCCAGCAGGTTGTCGGGGGGGTTTGGAGAGACCCAGTACTTC

clone_size: -
v_call: TRBV19
j_call: TRBJ2-5
cdr3_length: 12
d_call: TRBD2
cdr3_aa: CASGLAEETQYF
cdr3_nt: TGTGCCAGCGGACTAGCGGAAGAGACCCAGTACTTC

clone_size: -
v_call: TRBV12-5
j_call: TRBJ2-5
cdr3_length: 15
d_call: TRBD1
cdr3_aa: CASGFDDRGWETQYF
cdr3_nt: TGTGCTAGTGGTTTCGATGACAGGGGGTGGGAGACCCAGTACTTC

clone_size: -
v_call: TRBV2
j_call: TRBJ2-7
cdr3_length: 13
d_call: -
cdr3_aa: CASSGRDNYEQYF
cdr3_nt: TGTGCCAGCAGTGGCCGGGATAACTACGAGCAGTACTTC

clone_size: -
v_call: TRBV5-4
j_call: TRBJ2-5
cdr3_length: 13
d_call: -
cdr3_aa: CATTPNRGETQYF
cdr3_nt: TGTGCCACCACACCTAACCGGGGTGAGACCCAGTACTTC

clone_size: -
v_call: TRBV9
j_call: TRBJ2-3
cdr3_length: 15
d_call: -
cdr3_aa: CASSVGTQSTDTQYF
cdr3_nt: TGTGCCAGCAGCGTAGGTACGCAGAGCACAGATACGCAGTATTTT

clone_size: -
v_call: TRBV15
j_call: TRBJ1-3
cdr3_length: 16
d_call: -
cdr3_aa: CATSRDRSSDGNTIYF
cdr3_nt: TGTGCCACCAGCAGAGATCGGAGCAGTGATGGAAACACCATATATTTT

clone_size: -
v_call: TRBV7-3
j_call: TRBJ1-2
cdr3_length: 17
d_call: -
cdr3_aa: CASSPTGSGEFLNGYTF
cdr3_nt: TGTGCCAGCAGCCCCACGGGGTCAGGCGAATTCCTAAATGGCTACACCTTC

clone_size: -
v_call: TRBV5-4
j_call: TRBJ1-1
cdr3_length: 12
d_call: -
cdr3_aa: CASGGFNTEAFF
cdr3_nt: TGTGCCAGCGGGGGCTTCAACACTGAAGCTTTCTTT